The 5 T cell receptor beta chains given below trace back to one sample, sequenced in a study of T cell changes during pregnancy in multiple sclerosis (dated by TCRdb to about 2019). Library construction relied on the immunoSEQ multiplex PCR assay. TCRdb stores this immuneACCESS table with in-frame sequences only. Part of the clones is absent; in the studies checked, under half of the shortfall reflects unresolved V genes, and no reason is known for the rest. In this sample the table shows over 75,000 clones, about 92% of which occur a single time. Under 3% of the sample comes from the top ten. The sample in question was peripheral blood, obtained in the first trimester of pregnancy. Receptors originate from a female donor with multiple sclerosis, enrolled in a pregnancy study.

This sequence joins TRBV2 and TRBJ2-6; 9 bases are shared with TRBD1. Germline V gene data show CDR1 as SNHLY and CDR2 as FYNNEI. J was trimmed by 2 bases and V by 9 bases; bases with no gene match: 5. The CDR3 spans 15 residues. CDR3 residues: CARGQGRTGANVLTF. Here the CDR3 DNA reads TGTGCCAGAGGACAGGGGCGAACTGGGGCCAACGTCCTGACTTTC.

This clone has only one observation. CDR3 DNA sequence: TGTGCCAGCAGCGGAGGAGGCAGGGGCCCCTACGAGCAGTACTTC. Encoded protein: CASSGGGRGPYEQYF. The V gene is TRBV5-5, the J gene TRBJ2-7; maybe TRBD1 (6 bases). Between the trimmed V and J ends, which lost 4 bases and 2 bases, there was a span of 16 bases. The germline V gene has CDR1 SGHKS and CDR2 YYEKEE (reference sequence). The CDR3 has 15 amino acids.

The table lists this clone with a count of one. This chain connects TRBV29-1 to TRBJ2-2; no clear D gene. Trimming took 1 base from V and 6 from J, leaving 9 bases between them. CDR1 and CDR2 from the germline V gene are SQVTM and ANQGSEA. The CDR3 contains 13 residues. This CDR3 reads CSVEGPLPGELFF. CDR3 in DNA: TGCAGCGTTGAAGGGCCCCTGCCCGGGGAGCTGTTTTTT.

The J gene is TRBJ2-7, the V gene TRBV4-2; 11 nucleotides agree with TRBD2. CDR1 and CDR2 (germline): LGHNA, YNFKEQ. V lost 0 bases and J lost 4; bases outside the gene matches: 2. The CDR3 sequence is 15 residues long. Written as DNA, the CDR3 is TGTGCCAGCAGCCAAGATCCTAGCGGGAGGTACGAGCAGTACTTC. This translates into CASSQDPSGRYEQYF.

The gene calls are TRBV7-9 and TRBJ2-7; a weak D match, TRBD1 (5 bases). The CDR3 has 14 amino acids. V lost 2 bases and J lost 0, with 8 bases in between. Germline CDR1 SEHNR, CDR2 FQNEAQ (reference sequence). CDR3 in DNA: TGTGCCAGCAGCTTAAGTGGGGCCTCCTACGAGCAGTACTTC. Translating gives CASSLSGASYEQYF.